The rows below give T cell receptor beta chains drawn from one sample of a study of human T cells and chemical hapten exposure. TCRdb recomputed calls from the RACE reads with MiXCR, one row per CDR3 protein. The repertoire holds around 350,000 distinct CDR3 sequences, with 5.5% as singletons. The source material was whole blood, sampled in connection with sensitization to the hapten diphenylcyclopropenone (DPC). Receptors originate from a woman aged 18 to 35 with alopecia areata. Some clones in this sample may be carry-over from other donors' samples. The CDR3 runs from the conserved cysteine through the conserved F or W. Each record gives: J gene, V gene, CDR3 protein.

J gene: TRBJ2-3
V gene: TRBV7-9
CDR3 protein: CAKRTSSTDTQYF

J gene: TRBJ2-7
V gene: TRBV6-5
CDR3 protein: CASSYSLSTVQRTYEQYF

J gene: TRBJ1-5
V gene: TRBV6-1
CDR3 protein: CASTEPNQPQHF

J gene: TRBJ2-3
V gene: TRBV28
CDR3 protein: CASSLGTGPGDTQYF

J gene: TRBJ1-4
V gene: TRBV5-1
CDR3 protein: CASSERTGATNEKLFF

J gene: TRBJ2-2
V gene: TRBV10-3
CDR3 protein: CAISRGAGVANTGELFF

J gene: TRBJ2-2
V gene: TRBV7-6
CDR3 protein: CASSNIYRTGLNTGELFF

J gene: TRBJ1-2
V gene: TRBV20-1
CDR3 protein: CSAREENYGYTF

J gene: TRBJ1-2
V gene: TRBV2
CDR3 protein: CASSVDRGLGTF

J gene: TRBJ2-3
V gene: TRBV5-5
CDR3 protein: CASILGAEADTQYF

J gene: TRBJ2-5
V gene: TRBV4-1
CDR3 protein: CASSQLPPPDTQYF

J gene: TRBJ1-5
V gene: TRBV10-3
CDR3 protein: CAISESGQGVNQPQHF

J gene: TRBJ2-6
V gene: TRBV12-3/TRBV12-4
CDR3 protein: CASSLGGGLTNVLTF

J gene: TRBJ2-2
V gene: TRBV7-8
CDR3 protein: CASSFFLENTGELFF

J gene: TRBJ1-1
V gene: TRBV13
CDR3 protein: CASSLAEGTDRAFF

J gene: TRBJ2-2
V gene: TRBV6-2/TRBV6-3
CDR3 protein: CASSYDRNTGELFF

J gene: TRBJ2-1
V gene: TRBV4-2
CDR3 protein: CASSQVSGGASRTSVDEQFF

J gene: TRBJ2-5
V gene: TRBV20-1
CDR3 protein: CSARTSGGSPETQYF

J gene: TRBJ1-1
V gene: TRBV5-6
CDR3 protein: CASSSFIWNTEAFF

J gene: TRBJ2-5
V gene: TRBV6-2/TRBV6-3
CDR3 protein: CASRLLGTGTETQYF

J gene: TRBJ1-2
V gene: TRBV7-9
CDR3 protein: CASSLTQGSIDGYTF

J gene: TRBJ2-3
V gene: TRBV18
CDR3 protein: CASSRGPTSGGFTDTQYF

J gene: TRBJ1-2
V gene: TRBV12-3/TRBV12-4
CDR3 protein: CASSLPPAHYGYTF

J gene: TRBJ1-2
V gene: TRBV10-3
CDR3 protein: CAISEQPANYGYTF

J gene: TRBJ1-6
V gene: TRBV25-1
CDR3 protein: CASSEFGLRSPLHF

J gene: TRBJ2-3
V gene: TRBV11-3
CDR3 protein: CASSLAVSNTQYF